The T cell receptor beta chain under discussion was sequenced for a study of monozygotic twins with inflammatory bowel disease. Each CDR3 protein gets one entry in TCRdb, which reprocessed the 5' RACE reads and gives no DNA. In total, the table holds around 410,000 distinct CDR3 sequences. CDR3 size: 13 residues. Material for sequencing was blood. The J gene is TRBJ2-7, the V gene TRBV5-7. TRBV5-7 is an ORF, with its function uncertain. The clonotype comes from a human donor with ulcerative colitis or Crohn's disease, or a healthy co-twin of an affected twin (not recorded which). CDR3: CASSLANPYEQYF.